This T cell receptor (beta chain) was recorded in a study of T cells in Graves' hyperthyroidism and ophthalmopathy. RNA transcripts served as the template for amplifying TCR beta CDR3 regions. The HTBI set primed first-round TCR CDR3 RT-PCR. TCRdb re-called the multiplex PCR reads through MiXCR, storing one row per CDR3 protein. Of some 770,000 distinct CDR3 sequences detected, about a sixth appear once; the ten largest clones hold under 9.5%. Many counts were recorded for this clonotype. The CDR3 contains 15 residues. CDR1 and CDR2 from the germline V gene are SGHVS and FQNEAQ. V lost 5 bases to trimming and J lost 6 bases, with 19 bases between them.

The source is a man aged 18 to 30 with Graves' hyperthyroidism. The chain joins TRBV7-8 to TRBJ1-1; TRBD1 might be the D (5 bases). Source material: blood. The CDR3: CASSLMTVLNAEAFF. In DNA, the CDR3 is TGTGCCAGCAGCCTAATGACAGTCCTAAACGCTGAAGCTTTCTTT.